This TCR beta chain was recorded in a study of blood T cell repertoires in COVID-19. Across the whole study: Samples taken during acute and convalescent COVID-19 were collected in the United States, Italy and Spain.

The CDR3 length is 14 residues. The V gene's germline CDR1 is MNHNS and CDR2 SASEGT. Between the trimmed V and J ends, which lost 5 bases and 8 bases, there was a span of 18 bases. The table came from immunoSEQ multiplex PCR; TCRdb's copy has only in-frame clones and leaves some out. This table has 140,000 to 150,000 clones, about four fifths appearing once. Sequencing input: peripheral blood. This chain links TRBV6-1 with TRBJ1-2; a weak D match, TRBD1 (5 bases). This receptor was taken from a man between 65 and 85 years old who had recovered from COVID-19. Written as DNA, the CDR3 is TGTGCCAGCAGTACGCCGCGGTCGACAGACGGCTACACCTTC. Translated: CASSTPRSTDGYTF.